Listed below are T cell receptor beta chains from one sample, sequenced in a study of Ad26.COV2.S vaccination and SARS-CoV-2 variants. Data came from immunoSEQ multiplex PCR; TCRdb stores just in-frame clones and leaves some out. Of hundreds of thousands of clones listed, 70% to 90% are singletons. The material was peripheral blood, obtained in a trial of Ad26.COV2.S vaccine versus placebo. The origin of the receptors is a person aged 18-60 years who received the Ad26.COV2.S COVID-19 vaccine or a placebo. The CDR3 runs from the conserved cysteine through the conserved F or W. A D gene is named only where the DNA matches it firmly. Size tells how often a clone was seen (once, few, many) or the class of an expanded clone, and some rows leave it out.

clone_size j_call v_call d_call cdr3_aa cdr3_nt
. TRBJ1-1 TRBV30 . CAWIGRMNTEAFF TGTGCCTGGATTGGGCGTATGAACACTGAAGCTTTCTTT
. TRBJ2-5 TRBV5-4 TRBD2 CASSPDLAGKETQYF TGTGCCAGCAGCCCTGACTTAGCGGGAAAAGAGACCCAGTACTTC
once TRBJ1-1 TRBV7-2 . CASSSDRNTEAFF TGTGCCAGCAGCTCGGACAGAAACACTGAAGCTTTCTTT
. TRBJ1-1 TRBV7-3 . CASSLTGLGGTEAFF TGTGCCAGCAGCTTAACAGGTTTGGGGGGCACTGAAGCTTTCTTT
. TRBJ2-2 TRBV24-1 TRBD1 CATSDLGQGATGELFF TGTGCCACCAGTGACCTGGGACAGGGGGCCACCGGGGAGCTGTTTTTT
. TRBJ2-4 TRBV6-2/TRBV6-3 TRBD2 CASSHLSGGAFKNIQYF TGTGCCAGCAGTCACTTAAGCGGGGGGGCCTTCAAAAACATTCAGTACTTC
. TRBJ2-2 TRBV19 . CASSISGQMNTGELFF TGTGCCAGTAGTATTTCTGGACAAATGAACACCGGGGAGCTGTTTTTT
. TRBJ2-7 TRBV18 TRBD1 CASSPPSQGDREQYF TGTGCCAGCTCACCACCGTCCCAGGGGGATCGGGAGCAGTACTTC
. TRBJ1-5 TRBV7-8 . CASSLADGNQPQHF TGTGCCAGCAGCTTAGCGGATGGCAATCAGCCCCAGCATTTT
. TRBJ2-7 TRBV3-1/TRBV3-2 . CASSRGPIYEQYF TGTGCCAGCAGCCGAGGACCGATATACGAGCAGTACTTC
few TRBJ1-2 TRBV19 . CASNADYGYTF TGTGCCAGTAATGCGGACTATGGCTACACCTTC
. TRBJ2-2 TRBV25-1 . CASSYQGSSLTGELFF TGTGCCAGCAGCTACCAAGGGAGTAGTTTGACCGGGGAGCTGTTTTTT
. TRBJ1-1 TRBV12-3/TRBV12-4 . CASSLQRGTEAFF TGTGCCAGCAGTTTACAAAGAGGCACTGAAGCTTTCTTT
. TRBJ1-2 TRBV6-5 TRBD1 CASRVPGQGSGYTF TGTGCCAGCAGAGTGCCGGGACAGGGGTCGGGCTACACCTTC